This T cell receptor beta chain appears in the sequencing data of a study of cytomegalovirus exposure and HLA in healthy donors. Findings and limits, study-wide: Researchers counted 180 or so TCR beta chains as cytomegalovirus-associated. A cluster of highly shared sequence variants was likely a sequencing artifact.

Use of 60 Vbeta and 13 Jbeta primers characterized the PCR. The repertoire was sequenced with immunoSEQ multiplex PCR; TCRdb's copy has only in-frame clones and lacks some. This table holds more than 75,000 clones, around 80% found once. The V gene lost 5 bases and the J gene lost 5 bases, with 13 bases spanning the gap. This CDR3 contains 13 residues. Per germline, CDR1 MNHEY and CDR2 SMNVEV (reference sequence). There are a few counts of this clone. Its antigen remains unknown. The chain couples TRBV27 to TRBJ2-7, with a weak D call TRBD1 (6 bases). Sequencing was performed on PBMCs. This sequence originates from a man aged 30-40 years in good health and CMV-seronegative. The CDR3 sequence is CASSRTVWDEQYF. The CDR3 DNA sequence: TGTGCCAGCAGTCGGACAGTCTGGGACGAGCAGTACTTC.